The clone carrying this T cell receptor (beta chain) was picked up many times. Its antigen is undetermined. In TCRdb, the multiplex PCR reads were re-called with MiXCR into one record per CDR3 protein. The table lists about 150,000 distinct CDR3 sequences, around a third of them singletons. There are 13 residues in the CDR3. The V gene lost 2 bases and the J gene lost 8 bases, with 12 bases spanning the gap. Per germline, CDR1 LNHDA and CDR2 SQIVND (reference sequence). Axillary draining lymph nodes of breast cancer patients supplied the node samples. This sample stems from a study of breast tumors, draining lymph nodes, adjacent tissues. Study-wide findings and caveats: Most tumor T cells seemingly derive from lymph node, then expand in tumor. That most tumor T cells come from lymph nodes remained unproven. Tumor and nontumor repertoires were significantly more similar in luminal-like than in basal-like breast cancer. Tumors had less TCR diversity than lymph nodes, more than nontumor tissue.

The material sequenced was axillary lymph node tissue. This clonotype was obtained from a female donor with breast cancer. Some clones in this sample may be carry-over from other donors' samples. The chain has TRBV19 and TRBJ1-2; D ambiguous. The CDR3 sequence is CASSIIFGEGYTF. CDR3 DNA: TGTGCCAGTAGTATAATTTTCGGAGAAGGCTACACCTTC. The variable domain in full, completed from reference TRBV19 and TRBJ1-2, reads DGGITQSPKYLFRKEGQNVTLSCEQNLNHDAMYWYRQDPGQGLRLIYYSQIVNDFQKGDIAEGYSVSREKKESFPLTVTSAQKNPTAFYLCASSIIFGEGYTFGSGTRLTVV.